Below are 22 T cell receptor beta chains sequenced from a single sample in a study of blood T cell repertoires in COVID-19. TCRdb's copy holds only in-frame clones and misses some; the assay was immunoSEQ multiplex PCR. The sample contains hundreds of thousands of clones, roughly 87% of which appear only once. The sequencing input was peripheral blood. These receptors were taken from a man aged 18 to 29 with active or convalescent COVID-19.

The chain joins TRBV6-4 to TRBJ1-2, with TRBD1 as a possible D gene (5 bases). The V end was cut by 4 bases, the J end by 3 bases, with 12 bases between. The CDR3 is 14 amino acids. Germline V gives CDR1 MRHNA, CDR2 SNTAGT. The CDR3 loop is CASSGQGLYYGYTF. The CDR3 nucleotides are TGTGCCAGCAGTGGTCAGGGACTCTACTATGGCTACACCTTC.

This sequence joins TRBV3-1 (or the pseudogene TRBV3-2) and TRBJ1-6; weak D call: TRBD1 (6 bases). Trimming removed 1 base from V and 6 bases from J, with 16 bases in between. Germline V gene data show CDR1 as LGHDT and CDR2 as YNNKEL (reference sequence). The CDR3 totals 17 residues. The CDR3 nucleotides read TGTGCCAGCAGCCAAGTTAGGGGGAGACGGATTAATTCACCCCTCCACTTT. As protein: CASSQVRGRRINSPLHF.

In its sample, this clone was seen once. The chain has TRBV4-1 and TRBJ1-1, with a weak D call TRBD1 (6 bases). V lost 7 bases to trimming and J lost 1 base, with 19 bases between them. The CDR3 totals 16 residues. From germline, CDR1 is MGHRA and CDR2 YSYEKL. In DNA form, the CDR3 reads TGCGCCAGCAACGATTTCACAGGGTCAGGGAACACTGAAGCTTTCTTT. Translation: CASNDFTGSGNTEAFF.

As DNA, the CDR3 is TGTGCCAGCAGCCAAGAAATAGGGAGCAATCGTAATTCACCCCTCCACTTT. Residues: CASSQEIGSNRNSPLHF. This chain links TRBV14 with TRBJ1-6; D gene ambiguous. CDR3 length equals 17 residues. The germline V gene has CDR1 SGHDN and CDR2 FVKESK. V gave up 0 bases and J gave up 6 bases, with 15 bases separating them.

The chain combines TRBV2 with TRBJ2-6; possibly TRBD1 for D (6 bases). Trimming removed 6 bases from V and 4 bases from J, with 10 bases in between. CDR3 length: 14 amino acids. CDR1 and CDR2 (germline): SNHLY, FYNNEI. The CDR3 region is CASRTGGGANVLTF. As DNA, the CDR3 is TGTGCCAGCAGGACAGGTGGCGGGGCCAACGTCCTGACTTTC.

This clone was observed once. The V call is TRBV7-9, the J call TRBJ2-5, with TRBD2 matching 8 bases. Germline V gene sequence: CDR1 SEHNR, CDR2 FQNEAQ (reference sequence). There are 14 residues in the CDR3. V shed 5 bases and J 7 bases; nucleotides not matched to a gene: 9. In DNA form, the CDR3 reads TGTGCCAGCAGCGTAGGACTAGCCCCCGTGACCCAGTACTTC. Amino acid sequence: CASSVGLAPVTQYF.

The DNA of the CDR3 is TGTGCCTGGAGTGCTGATTTAGAGGGCTACACCTTC. It encodes CAWSADLEGYTF. The genes are TRBV30 and TRBJ1-2; D is uncertain. V lost 1 base, J lost 8 bases, and 11 bases lay in between. The CDR3 loop spans 12 amino acids. The V gene's germline CDR1 is GTSNPN and CDR2 SVGIG (reference sequence).

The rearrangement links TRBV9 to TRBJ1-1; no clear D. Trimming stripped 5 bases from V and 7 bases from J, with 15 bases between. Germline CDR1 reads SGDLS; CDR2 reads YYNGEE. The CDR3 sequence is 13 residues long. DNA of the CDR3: TGTGCCAGCAGTAATATCCTTGGCATTGAAGCTTTCTTT. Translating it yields CASSNILGIEAFF.

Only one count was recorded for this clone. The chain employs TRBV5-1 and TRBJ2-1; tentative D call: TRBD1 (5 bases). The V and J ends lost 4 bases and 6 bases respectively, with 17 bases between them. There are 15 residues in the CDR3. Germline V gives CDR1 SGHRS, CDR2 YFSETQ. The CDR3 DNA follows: TGCGCCAGCAGCCCCCATCGGACAAATACCAATGAGCAGTTCTTC. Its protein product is CASSPHRTNTNEQFF.

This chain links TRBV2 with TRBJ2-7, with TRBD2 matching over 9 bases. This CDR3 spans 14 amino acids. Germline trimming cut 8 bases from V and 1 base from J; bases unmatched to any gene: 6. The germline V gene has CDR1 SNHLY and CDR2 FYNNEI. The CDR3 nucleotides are TGTGCCAGCTTGGGGACTAGCAAATCCTACGAGCAGTACTTC. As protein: CASLGTSKSYEQYF.

The CDR3 region has the DNA TGTGCCAGCAGCTCTTCCCGGACCACTAGGAATGAGCAGTTCTTC. This sequence encodes CASSSSRTTRNEQFF. The V and J genes are TRBV7-2 and TRBJ2-1; a weak D match, TRBD2 (5 bases). The CDR3 totals 15 residues. CDR1 SGHTA and CDR2 FQGNSA come from the germline V gene. Trimming left V 4 bases short and J 7 bases short, with 17 bases between.

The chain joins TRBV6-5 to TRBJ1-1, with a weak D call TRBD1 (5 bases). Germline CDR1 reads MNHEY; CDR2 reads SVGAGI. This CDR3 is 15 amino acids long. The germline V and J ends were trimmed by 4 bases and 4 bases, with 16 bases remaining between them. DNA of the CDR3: TGTGCCAGCAGTTTGATCGGGGGACGTGTCACTGAAGCTTTCTTT. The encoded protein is CASSLIGGRVTEAFF.

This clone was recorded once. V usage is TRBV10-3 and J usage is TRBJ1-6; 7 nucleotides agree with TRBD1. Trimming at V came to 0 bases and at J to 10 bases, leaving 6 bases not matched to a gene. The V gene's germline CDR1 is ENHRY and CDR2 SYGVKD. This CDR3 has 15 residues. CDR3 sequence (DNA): TGTGCCATCAGTGAGTCTAACAGGGGTTTATCACCCCTCCACTTT. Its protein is CAISESNRGLSPLHF.

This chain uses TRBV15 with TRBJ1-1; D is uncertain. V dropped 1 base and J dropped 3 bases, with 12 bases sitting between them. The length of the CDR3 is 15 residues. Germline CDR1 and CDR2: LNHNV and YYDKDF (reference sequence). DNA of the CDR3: TGTGCCACCAGCAGAGGACTCGGGATTGACACTGAAGCTTTCTTT. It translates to CATSRGLGIDTEAFF.

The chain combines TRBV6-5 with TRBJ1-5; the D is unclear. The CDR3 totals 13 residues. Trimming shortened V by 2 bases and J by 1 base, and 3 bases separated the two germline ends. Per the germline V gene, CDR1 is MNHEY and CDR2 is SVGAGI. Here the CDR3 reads CASSYTSNQPQHF. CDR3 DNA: TGTGCCAGCAGTTACACAAGCAATCAGCCCCAGCATTTT.

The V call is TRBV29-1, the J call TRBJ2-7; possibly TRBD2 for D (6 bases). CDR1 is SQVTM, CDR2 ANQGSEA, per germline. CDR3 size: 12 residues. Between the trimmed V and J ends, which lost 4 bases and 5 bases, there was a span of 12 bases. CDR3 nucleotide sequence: TGCAGCGTTGTCGCGGGGATCCACGAGCAGTACTTC. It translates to CSVVAGIHEQYF.

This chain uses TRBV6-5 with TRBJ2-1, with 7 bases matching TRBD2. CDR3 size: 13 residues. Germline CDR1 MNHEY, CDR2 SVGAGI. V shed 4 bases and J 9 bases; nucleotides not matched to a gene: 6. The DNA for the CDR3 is TGTGCCAGCAGTTTGGCGGGAGACGGTGAGCAGTTCTTC. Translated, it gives CASSLAGDGEQFF.

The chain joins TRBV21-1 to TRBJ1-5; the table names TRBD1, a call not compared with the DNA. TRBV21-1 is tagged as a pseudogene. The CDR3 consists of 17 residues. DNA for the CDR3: TGTGCCAGCAGCAAAGGTCAGCAGGTTTTCAAGGATCAGCCCCAGCATTTT. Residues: CASSKGQQVFKDQPQHF.

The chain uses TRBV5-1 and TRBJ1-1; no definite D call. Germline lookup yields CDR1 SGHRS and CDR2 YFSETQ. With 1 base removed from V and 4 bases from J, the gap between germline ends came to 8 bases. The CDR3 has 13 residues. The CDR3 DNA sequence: TGCGCCAGCAGCTTGATGGAGGGCACTGAAGCTTTCTTT. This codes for CASSLMEGTEAFF. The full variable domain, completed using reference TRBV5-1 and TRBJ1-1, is KAGVTQTPRYLIKTRGQQVTLSCSPISGHRSVSWYQQTPGQGLQFLFEYFSETQRNKGNFPGRFSGRQFSNSRSEMNVSTLELGDSALYLCASSLMEGTEAFFGQGTRLTVV.

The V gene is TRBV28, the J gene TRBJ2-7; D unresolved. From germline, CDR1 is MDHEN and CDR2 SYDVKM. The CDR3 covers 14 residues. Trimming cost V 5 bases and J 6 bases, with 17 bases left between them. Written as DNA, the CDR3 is TGTGCCAGCAGTATCCCTATCCGTTCTTTCGAGCAGTACTTC. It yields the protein CASSIPIRSFEQYF.

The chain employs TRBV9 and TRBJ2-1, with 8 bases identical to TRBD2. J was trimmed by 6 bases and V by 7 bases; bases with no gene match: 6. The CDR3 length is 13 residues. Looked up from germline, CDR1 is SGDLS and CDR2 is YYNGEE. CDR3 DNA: TGTGCCAGCGGGTTGCTAGCGGGCAATGAGCAGTTCTTC. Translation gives CASGLLAGNEQFF. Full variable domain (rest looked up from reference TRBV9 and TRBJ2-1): DSGVTQTPKHLITATGQRVTLRCSPRSGDLSVYWYQQSLDQGLQFLIQYYNGEERAKGNILERFSAQQFPDLHSELNLSSLELGDSALYFCASGLLAGNEQFFGPGTRLTVL.

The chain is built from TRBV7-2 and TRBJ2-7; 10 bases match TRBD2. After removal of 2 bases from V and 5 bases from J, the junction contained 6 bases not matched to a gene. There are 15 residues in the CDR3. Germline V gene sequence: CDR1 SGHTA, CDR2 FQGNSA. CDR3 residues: CASSLLAGAPNEQYF. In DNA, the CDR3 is TGTGCCAGCAGCTTACTAGCGGGGGCCCCAAACGAGCAGTACTTC.